These T cell receptor beta chains were read from a single sample in a study of preoperative IRX-2 immunotherapy in early breast cancer. The assay was immunoSEQ multiplex PCR, and TCRdb's table has in-frame clones only and misses some. The sample holds fewer than 40,000 clones, nearly 90% seen once. Sequenced here: tumor tissue, sampled after IRX-2 immunotherapy. These receptors were obtained from a human donor with breast cancer. The CDR3 runs from the conserved cysteine through the conserved F or W. The order of the fields is D gene, J gene, V gene, clone size, CDR3 DNA, CDR3 protein. A D gene is named only where the DNA matches it firmly. Clone size is not always given. Where it is, it says once, few, many or a class for expanded clones.

TRBD2 TRBJ2-3 TRBV7-6 few TGTGCCAGCAGCCCCATAGCTAGCGGGGTCCTTGGAGATACGCAGTATTTT CASSPIASGVLGDTQYF
- TRBJ1-5 TRBV6-8 - TGTGCCAGCATGGTGGATAGCAATCAGCCCCAGCATTTT CASMVDSNQPQHF
- TRBJ2-1 TRBV7-6 - TGTGCCAGCAGCTTACTGACCAGCGGATATTACAATGAGCAGTTCTTC CASSLLTSGYYNEQFF
- TRBJ1-6 TRBV30 once TGTGCCTGGAGTGTAACCCAGGGGTACTCACCCCTCCACTTT CAWSVTQGYSPLHF
- TRBJ2-2 TRBV11-3 once TGTGCCAGCAGCTCTCAGGGGAGGACCATTAGGGGGGAGCTGTTTTTT CASSSQGRTIRGELFF
- TRBJ2-7 TRBV1 - TGCGCCAGCAGCCAAGGACAGGACAGGCAATCCTACGAGCAGTACTTC CASSQGQDRQSYEQYF
- TRBJ1-5 TRBV11-3 - TGTGCCAGCAGCATAACTTCAGGGAATCAGCCCCAGCATTTT CASSITSGNQPQHF
- TRBJ1-2 TRBV28 - TGTGTCAGCAGCAGCCCCGGAAACAGATATGGCTACACCTTC CVSSSPGNRYGYTF
- TRBJ1-2 TRBV6-1 - TGTGCCAGCAGTGAAGGGATCGGGTTCCTTGGCTACACCTTC CASSEGIGFLGYTF
- TRBJ2-1 TRBV12-5 - TGTGCCATTACCGGGACGACGACCTACAATGAGCAGTTCTTC CAITGTTTYNEQFF
- TRBJ2-1 TRBV2 - TGTGCCAGCAGATCTCCGGGACTGAACTACAATGAGCAGTTCTTC CASRSPGLNYNEQFF